The rows below give T cell receptor beta chains drawn from one sample of a study of metastatic and nonmetastatic thyroid tumors. TCRdb reprocessed the PCR reads via MiXCR. The sample lists around 20,000 clones, roughly 26% occurring once. The sequenced sample consisted of tumor tissue. The receptors originated from a female donor with papillary thyroid cancer or a benign thyroid nodule (not recorded which). Some clones in this sample may be carry-over from other donors' samples. CDR3s leave out the opening cysteine and the closing phenylalanine or tryptophan. The order of the fields is J gene, V gene, CDR3 protein.

J: TRBJ1-6
V: TRBV6-1
CDR3: ASSESTDNSPLH

J: TRBJ2-7
V: TRBV27
CDR3: ASIKTGAGYNEQY

J: TRBJ2-7
V: TRBV6-2/TRBV6-3
CDR3: ASSKSTGCLEQY

J: TRBJ1-2
V: TRBV30
CDR3: AWSVLWTVNYGYT

J: TRBJ2-7
V: TRBV11-2
CDR3: ASSLFVRGRDYEQY

J: TRBJ2-1
V: TRBV24-1
CDR3: ATSDPPQREGLNEQF

J: TRBJ2-7
V: TRBV9
CDR3: ASSPTTHSYEQY

J: TRBJ1-4
V: TRBV12-3/TRBV12-4
CDR3: TSSLGEDEKLF

J: TRBJ2-7
V: TRBV6-5
CDR3: ASSYARGEQY

J: TRBJ2-1
V: TRBV27
CDR3: ASKFSGPYNEQF

J: TRBJ1-1
V: TRBV6-2/TRBV6-3
CDR3: ASSYSNQNTEAF

J: TRBJ2-1
V: TRBV19
CDR3: ASSGTSGYEQF

J: TRBJ2-7
V: TRBV5-5
CDR3: ASSLEAALSYEQY

J: TRBJ2-3
V: TRBV2
CDR3: ASSLPPWDTQY